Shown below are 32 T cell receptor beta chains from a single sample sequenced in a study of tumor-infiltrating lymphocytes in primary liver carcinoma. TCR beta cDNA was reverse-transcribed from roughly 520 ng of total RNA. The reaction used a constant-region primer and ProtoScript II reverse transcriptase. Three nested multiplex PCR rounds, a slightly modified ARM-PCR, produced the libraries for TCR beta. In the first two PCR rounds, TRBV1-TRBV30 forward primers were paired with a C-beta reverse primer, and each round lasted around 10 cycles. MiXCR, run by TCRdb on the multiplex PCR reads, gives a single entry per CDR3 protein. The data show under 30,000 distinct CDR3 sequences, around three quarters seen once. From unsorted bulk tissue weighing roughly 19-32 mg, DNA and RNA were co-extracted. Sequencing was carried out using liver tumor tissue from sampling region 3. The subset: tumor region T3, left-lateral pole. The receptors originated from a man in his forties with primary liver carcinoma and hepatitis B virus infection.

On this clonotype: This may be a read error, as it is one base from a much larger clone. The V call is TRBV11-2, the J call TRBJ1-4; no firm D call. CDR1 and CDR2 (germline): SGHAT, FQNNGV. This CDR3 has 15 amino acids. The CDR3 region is CAGSLVGFVNEKLFF. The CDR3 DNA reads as TGTGCCGGCAGCCTAGTCGGGTTCGTTAATGAAAAACTGTTTTTT. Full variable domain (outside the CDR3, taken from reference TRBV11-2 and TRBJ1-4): EAGVAQSPRYKIIEKRQSVAFWCNPISGHATLYWYQQILGQGPKLLIQFQNNGVVDDSQLPKDRFSAERLKGVDSTLKIQPAKLEDSAVYLCAGSLVGFVNEKLFFGSGTQLSVL.

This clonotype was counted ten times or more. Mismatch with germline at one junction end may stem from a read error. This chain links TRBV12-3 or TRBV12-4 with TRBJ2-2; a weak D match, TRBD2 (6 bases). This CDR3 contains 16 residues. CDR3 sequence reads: CASSSRDWRFTGEPFF. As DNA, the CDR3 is TGTGCCAGCAGTTCACGGGACTGGCGGTTCACCGGGGAGCCGTTTTTT.

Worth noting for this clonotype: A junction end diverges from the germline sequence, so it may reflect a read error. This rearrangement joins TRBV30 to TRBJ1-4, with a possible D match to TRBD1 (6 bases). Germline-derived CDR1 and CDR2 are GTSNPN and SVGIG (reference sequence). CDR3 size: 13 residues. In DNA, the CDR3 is TGTGCCTGGGGCAGGACAGAAAATGAAAAACTGTCTTTT. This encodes CAWGRTENEKLSF.

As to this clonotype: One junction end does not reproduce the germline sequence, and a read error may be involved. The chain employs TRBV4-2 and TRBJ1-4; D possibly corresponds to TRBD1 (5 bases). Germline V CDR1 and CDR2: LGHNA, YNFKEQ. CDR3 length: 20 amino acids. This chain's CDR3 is CASNQKSRGKGSATNEKLFF. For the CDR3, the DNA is TGTGCCAGCAACCAAAAGTCTCGGGGAAAGGGGTCTGCAACTAATGAAAAACTGTTTTTT.

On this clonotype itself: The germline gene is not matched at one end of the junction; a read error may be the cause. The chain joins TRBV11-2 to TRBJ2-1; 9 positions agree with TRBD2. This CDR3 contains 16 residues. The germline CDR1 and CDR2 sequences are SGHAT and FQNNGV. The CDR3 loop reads CASSLGLLAGMNGQLF. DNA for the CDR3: TGTGCCAGCAGCTTAGGGCTCCTAGCGGGAATGAATGGGCAGCTCTTC. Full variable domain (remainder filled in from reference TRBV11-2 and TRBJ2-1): EAGVAQSPRYKIIEKRQSVAFWCNPISGHATLYWYQQILGQGPKLLIQFQNNGVVDDSQLPKDRFSAERLKGVDSTLKIQPAKLEDSAVYLCASSLGLLAGMNGQLFGPGTRLTVL.

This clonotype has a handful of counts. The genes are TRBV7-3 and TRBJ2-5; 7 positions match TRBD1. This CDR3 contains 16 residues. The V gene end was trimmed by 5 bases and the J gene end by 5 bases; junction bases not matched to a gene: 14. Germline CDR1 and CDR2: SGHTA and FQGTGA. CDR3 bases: TGTGCCAGCAGCCCAGGGTTAGGGGGCGCAGGGGAGACCCAGTACTTC. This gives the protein CASSPGLGGAGETQYF.

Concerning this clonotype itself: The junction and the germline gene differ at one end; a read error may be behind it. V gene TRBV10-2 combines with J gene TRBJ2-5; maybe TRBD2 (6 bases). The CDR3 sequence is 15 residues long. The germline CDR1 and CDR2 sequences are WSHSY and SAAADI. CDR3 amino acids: CATKPGPQPGETQYF. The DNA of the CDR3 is TGCGCCACCAAACCGGGCCCCCAGCCGGGGGAGACCCAGTATTTC.

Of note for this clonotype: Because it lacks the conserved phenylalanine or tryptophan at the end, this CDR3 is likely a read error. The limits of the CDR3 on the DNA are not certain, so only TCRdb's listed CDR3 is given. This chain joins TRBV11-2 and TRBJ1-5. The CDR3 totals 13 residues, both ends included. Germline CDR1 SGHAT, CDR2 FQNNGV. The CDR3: CASSLDSGQPHHY.

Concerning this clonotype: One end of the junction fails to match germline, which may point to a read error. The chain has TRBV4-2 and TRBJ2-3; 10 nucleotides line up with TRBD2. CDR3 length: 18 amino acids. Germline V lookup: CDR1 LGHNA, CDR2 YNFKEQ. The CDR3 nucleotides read TGTGTCAGCAGCCAAGTGGAGCTTCTAGCGGGAGCGACAGATAAGCAGTATTTT. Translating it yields CVSSQVELLAGATDKQYF.

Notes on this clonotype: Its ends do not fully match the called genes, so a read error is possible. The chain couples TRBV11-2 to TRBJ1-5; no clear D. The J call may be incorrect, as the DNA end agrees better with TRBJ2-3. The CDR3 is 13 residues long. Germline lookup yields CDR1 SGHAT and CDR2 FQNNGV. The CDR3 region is CVSSQQNNQPQYF. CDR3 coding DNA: TGTGTCAGCAGCCAGCAGAACAATCAGCCCCAGTATTTT.

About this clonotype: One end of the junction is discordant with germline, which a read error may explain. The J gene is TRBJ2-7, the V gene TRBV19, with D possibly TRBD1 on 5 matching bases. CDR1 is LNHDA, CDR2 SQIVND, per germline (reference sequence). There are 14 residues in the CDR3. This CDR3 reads CASSKSRVGYEQYF. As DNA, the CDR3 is TGTGCCAGTTCGAAGAGCAGGGTTGGCTACGAGCAGTATTTC.

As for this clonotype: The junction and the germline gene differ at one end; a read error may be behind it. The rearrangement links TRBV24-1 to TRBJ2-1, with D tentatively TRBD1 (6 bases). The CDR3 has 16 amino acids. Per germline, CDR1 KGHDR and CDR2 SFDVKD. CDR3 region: CATSDYAGTSYNDQFF. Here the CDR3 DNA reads TGTGCCACCAGTGATTACGCCGGGACAAGTTACAATGATCAGTTCTTC.

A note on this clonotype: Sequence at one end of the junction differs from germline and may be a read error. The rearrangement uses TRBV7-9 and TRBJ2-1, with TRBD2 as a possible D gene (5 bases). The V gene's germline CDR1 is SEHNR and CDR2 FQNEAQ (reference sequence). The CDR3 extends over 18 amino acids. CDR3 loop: CASSLRLVGEVEGNVQFF. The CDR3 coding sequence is TGTGCCAGTAGCTTACGTCTAGTGGGAGAGGTAGAAGGCAATGTGCAGTTCTTC. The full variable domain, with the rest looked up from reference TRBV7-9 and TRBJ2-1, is DTGVSQNPRHKITKRGQNVTFRCDPISEHNRLYWYRQTLGQGPEFLTYFQNEAQLEKSRLLSDRFSAERPKGSFSTLEIQRTEQGDSAMYLCASSLRLVGEVEGNVQFFGPGTRLTVL.

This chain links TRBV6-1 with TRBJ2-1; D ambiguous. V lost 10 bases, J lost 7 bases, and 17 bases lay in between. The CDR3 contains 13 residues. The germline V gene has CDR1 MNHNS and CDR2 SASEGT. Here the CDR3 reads CANMLNQHNEQFF. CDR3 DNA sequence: TGTGCCAACATGTTAAATCAACATAATGAGCAGTTCTTC.

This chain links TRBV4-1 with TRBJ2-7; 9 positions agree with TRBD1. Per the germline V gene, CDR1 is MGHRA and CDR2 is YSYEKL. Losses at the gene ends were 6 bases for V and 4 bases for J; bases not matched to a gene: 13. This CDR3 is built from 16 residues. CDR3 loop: CASSREVGTGKYEQYF. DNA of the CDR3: TGCGCCAGCAGTCGAGAAGTAGGGACAGGGAAGTACGAGCAGTACTTC.

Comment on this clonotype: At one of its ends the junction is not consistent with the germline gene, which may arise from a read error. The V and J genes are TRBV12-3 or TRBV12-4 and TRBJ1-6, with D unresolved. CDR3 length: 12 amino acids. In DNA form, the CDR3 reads TGTGCCACCAGTCTAAAGAATTCACTCCTCCACTTT. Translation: CATSLKNSLLHF.

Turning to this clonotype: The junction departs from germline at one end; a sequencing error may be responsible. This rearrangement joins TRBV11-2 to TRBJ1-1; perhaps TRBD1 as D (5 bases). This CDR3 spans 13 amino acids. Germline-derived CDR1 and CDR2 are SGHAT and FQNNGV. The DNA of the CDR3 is TGTGCCAGCAGGTGGGGGGGAAGGACCGAAGATTTCTTC. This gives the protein CASRWGGRTEDFF.

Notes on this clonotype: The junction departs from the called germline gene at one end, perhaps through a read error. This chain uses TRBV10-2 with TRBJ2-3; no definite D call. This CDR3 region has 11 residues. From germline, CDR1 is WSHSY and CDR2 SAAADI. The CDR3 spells CASIPADTQYF. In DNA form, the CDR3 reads TGCGCCAGCATTCCGGCAGATACACAGTATTTT.

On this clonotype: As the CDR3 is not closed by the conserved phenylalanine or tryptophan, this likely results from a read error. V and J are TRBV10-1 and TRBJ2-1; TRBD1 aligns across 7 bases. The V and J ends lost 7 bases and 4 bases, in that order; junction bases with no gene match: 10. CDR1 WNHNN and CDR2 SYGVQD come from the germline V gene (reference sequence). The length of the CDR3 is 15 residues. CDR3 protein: CASNPGTADYNEQFL. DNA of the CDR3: TGCGCCAGCAACCCCGGGACAGCGGATTACAATGAGCAGTTCCTC.

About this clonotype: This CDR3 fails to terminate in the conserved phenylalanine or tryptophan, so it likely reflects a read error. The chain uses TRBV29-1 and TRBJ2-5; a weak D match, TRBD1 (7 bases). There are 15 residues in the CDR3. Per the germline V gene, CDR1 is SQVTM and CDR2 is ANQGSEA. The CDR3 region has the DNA TGCAGTGTCGAAACGGATAGGGGGCGGGGTGAGACCCAGTACTTG. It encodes CSVETDRGRGETQYL.

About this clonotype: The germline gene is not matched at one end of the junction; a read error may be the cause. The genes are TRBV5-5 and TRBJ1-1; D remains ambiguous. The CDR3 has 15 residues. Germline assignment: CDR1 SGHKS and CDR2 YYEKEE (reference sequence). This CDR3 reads CVSKPPGYLNTGAFF. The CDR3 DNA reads TGTGTCAGCAAACCTCCCGGCTACCTGAACACTGGAGCTTTCTTT.

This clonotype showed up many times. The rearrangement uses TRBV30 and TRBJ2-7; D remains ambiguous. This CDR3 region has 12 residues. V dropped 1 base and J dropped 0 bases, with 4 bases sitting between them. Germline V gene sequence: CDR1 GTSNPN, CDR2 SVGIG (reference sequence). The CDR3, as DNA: TGTGCCTGGAGTGACAGCTCCTACGAGCAGTACTTC. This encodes CAWSDSSYEQYF.

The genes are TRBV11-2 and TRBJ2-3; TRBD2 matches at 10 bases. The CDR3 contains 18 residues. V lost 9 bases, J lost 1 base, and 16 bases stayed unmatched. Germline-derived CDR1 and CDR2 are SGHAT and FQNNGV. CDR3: CARSLAGATSSRTDTQYF. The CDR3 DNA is TGTGCCAGAAGCCTAGCGGGGGCGACTTCGTCACGCACAGATACGCAGTATTTT.

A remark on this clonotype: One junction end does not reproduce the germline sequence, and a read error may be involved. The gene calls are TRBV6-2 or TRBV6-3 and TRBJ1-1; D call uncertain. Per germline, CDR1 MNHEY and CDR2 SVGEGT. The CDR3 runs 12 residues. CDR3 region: CAGSYIHTEAFF. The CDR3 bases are TGTGCCGGCAGTTACATTCACACTGAAGCTTTCTTT.

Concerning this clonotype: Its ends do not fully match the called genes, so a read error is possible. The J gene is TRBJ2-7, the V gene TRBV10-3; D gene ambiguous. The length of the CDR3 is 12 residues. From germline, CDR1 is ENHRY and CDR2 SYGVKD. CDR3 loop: CGICEAAQEQYF. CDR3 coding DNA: TGTGGCATCTGTGAAGCCGCGCAAGAGCAGTACTTC.

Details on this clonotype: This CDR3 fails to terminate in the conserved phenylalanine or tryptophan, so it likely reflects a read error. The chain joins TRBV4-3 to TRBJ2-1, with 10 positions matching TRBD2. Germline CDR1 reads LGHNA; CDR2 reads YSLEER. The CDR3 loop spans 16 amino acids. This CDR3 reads CAGSQDGLAAYNEQFS. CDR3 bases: TGCGCCGGCAGCCAAGACGGACTAGCGGCATACAATGAACAGTTCTCC.

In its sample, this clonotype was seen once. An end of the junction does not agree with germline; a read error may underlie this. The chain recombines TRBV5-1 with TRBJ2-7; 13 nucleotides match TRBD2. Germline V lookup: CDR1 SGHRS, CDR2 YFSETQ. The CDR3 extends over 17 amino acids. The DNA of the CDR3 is TGCGCCAGCAGCTTGACCCGAGGACTAGCGGGAGCCCCCGAGCATTACTTC. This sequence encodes CASSLTRGLAGAPEHYF.

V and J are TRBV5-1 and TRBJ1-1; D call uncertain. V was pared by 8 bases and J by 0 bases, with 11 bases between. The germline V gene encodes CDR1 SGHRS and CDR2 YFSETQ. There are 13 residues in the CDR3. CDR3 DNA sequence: TGCGCCAGTGCTACGGGAGTGAACACTGAAGCTTTCTTT. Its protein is CASATGVNTEAFF.

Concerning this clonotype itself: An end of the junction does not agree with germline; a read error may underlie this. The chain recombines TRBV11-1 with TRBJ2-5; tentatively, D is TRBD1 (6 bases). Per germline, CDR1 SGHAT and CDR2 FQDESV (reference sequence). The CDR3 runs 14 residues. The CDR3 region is CTSSRQVEVETQYF. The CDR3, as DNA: TGTACCAGCAGTAGACAGGTAGAGGTGGAGACCCAATACTTC.

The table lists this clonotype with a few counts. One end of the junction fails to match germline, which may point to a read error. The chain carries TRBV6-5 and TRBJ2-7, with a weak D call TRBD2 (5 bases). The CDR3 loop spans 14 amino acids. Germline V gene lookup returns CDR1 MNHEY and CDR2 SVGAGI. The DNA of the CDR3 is TGTGCCAGCAGTTACTCTAGCGAGAATAGCGAGCAGTATTTC. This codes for CASSYSSENSEQYF.

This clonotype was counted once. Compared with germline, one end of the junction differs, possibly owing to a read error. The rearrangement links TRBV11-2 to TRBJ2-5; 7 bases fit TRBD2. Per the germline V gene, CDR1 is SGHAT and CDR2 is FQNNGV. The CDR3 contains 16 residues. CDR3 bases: TGTGGCAGCGGCCAAACTCCTGGCGGGGGACAAGAGACCCAGTACTTC. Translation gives CGSGQTPGGGQETQYF.

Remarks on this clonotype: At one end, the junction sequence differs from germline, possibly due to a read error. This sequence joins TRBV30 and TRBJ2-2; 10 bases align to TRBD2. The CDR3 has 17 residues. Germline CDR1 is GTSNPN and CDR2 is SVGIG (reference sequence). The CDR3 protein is CAWSVRTSGTNTVELFF. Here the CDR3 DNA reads TGTGCCTGGAGTGTACGGACTAGCGGTACGAACACCGTGGAGCTGTTTTTT.